This is a list of T cell receptor beta chains from one sample in a study of blood T cell repertoires in COVID-19. The assay was immunoSEQ multiplex PCR, and TCRdb's table has in-frame clones only and misses some. The table shows 150,000 or so clones, with over 60% occurring only once. Specimen: peripheral blood. Receptor source: a woman in her 70s with acute or convalescent COVID-19. Both conserved end residues are part of each CDR3. The order of the fields is J gene, clone size, V gene, D gene, CDR3 DNA, CDR3 protein. D genes are given only for firm matches. Not every row has a clone size; where given, it reads once, few, many or a size class.

j_call: TRBJ1-2
clone_size: .
v_call: TRBV2
d_call: TRBD1
cdr3_nt: TGTGCCAGCAGTATACTGACAGGGGTGAACTATGGCTACACCTTC
cdr3_aa: CASSILTGVNYGYTF

j_call: TRBJ1-2
clone_size: .
v_call: TRBV2
d_call: .
cdr3_nt: TGTGCCAGCAGTGAAACTGGGGGCGTTAACTATGGCTACACCTTC
cdr3_aa: CASSETGGVNYGYTF

j_call: TRBJ1-6
clone_size: .
v_call: TRBV2
d_call: TRBD1
cdr3_nt: TGTGCCGCCCACAGGGGTCGGGATTCACCCCTCCACTTT
cdr3_aa: CAAHRGRDSPLHF

j_call: TRBJ1-5
clone_size: .
v_call: TRBV4-3
d_call: .
cdr3_nt: TGCGCCAGCAGCCAAGGCGGCGGTCAGCCCCAGCATTTT
cdr3_aa: CASSQGGGQPQHF

j_call: TRBJ2-1
clone_size: few
v_call: TRBV5-1
d_call: .
cdr3_nt: TGCGCCAGCAGCTTGGGTGGCCAGGGAAGGGAGCAGTTCTTC
cdr3_aa: CASSLGGQGREQFF

j_call: TRBJ1-2
clone_size: .
v_call: TRBV6-1
d_call: .
cdr3_nt: TGTGCCAGCAGTGAAGCGGTGGGAGCCCTTAACTATGGCTACACCTTC
cdr3_aa: CASSEAVGALNYGYTF

j_call: TRBJ1-1
clone_size: once
v_call: TRBV4-1
d_call: .
cdr3_nt: TGCGCCAGCAGCCAAGAGGGAGCATGGGCTGAAGCTTTCTTT
cdr3_aa: CASSQEGAWAEAFF

j_call: TRBJ1-2
clone_size: .
v_call: TRBV19
d_call: .
cdr3_nt: TGTGCCAGTAGCTTCGGGACTCGCGATGGCTACACCTTC
cdr3_aa: CASSFGTRDGYTF

j_call: TRBJ1-3
clone_size: .
v_call: TRBV4-3
d_call: .
cdr3_nt: TGCGCCAGCAGCCAAGATCCCGGGACTGGAAACACCATATATTTT
cdr3_aa: CASSQDPGTGNTIYF

j_call: TRBJ2-3
clone_size: .
v_call: TRBV2
d_call: .
cdr3_nt: TGTGCCAGCAGTCTATCCACGGATACGCAGTATTTT
cdr3_aa: CASSLSTDTQYF

j_call: TRBJ2-2
clone_size: .
v_call: TRBV18
d_call: .
cdr3_nt: TGTGCCAGCTCACCTCTTCCCGGGGGAGACACCGGGGAGCTGTTTTTT
cdr3_aa: CASSPLPGGDTGELFF

j_call: TRBJ1-1
clone_size: .
v_call: TRBV6-5
d_call: TRBD1
cdr3_nt: TGTGCCAGCAGTTCACCGACAGGGGGGGTGAACACTGAAGCTTTCTTT
cdr3_aa: CASSSPTGGVNTEAFF

j_call: TRBJ2-2
clone_size: .
v_call: TRBV11-2
d_call: TRBD2
cdr3_nt: TGTGCCAGCAGCCGGACTAGCGGGGGGAGGTCGACCGGGGAGCTGTTTTTT
cdr3_aa: CASSRTSGGRSTGELFF

j_call: TRBJ2-7
clone_size: once
v_call: TRBV24-1
d_call: .
cdr3_nt: TGTGCCACCAGTGAAACAGGGCGCAACGAGCAGTACTTC
cdr3_aa: CATSETGRNEQYF

j_call: TRBJ1-4
clone_size: .
v_call: TRBV4-1
d_call: .
cdr3_nt: TGCGCCAGCAGCCAAATTGCAGCGAATGAAAAACTGTTTTTT
cdr3_aa: CASSQIAANEKLFF

j_call: TRBJ2-3
clone_size: .
v_call: TRBV9
d_call: .
cdr3_nt: TGTGCCAGCAGCGTAGGGGCAGGGCCCACAGATACGCAGTATTTT
cdr3_aa: CASSVGAGPTDTQYF

j_call: TRBJ2-5
clone_size: .
v_call: TRBV5-1
d_call: .
cdr3_nt: TGCGCCAGCAGCTCCGGAGGGCCGGGAGAGACCCAGTACTTC
cdr3_aa: CASSSGGPGETQYF

j_call: TRBJ1-2
clone_size: once
v_call: TRBV18
d_call: TRBD1
cdr3_nt: TGTGCCAGCTCACTCCTTGAGGAGGGGGCCAACTATGGCTACACCTTC
cdr3_aa: CASSLLEEGANYGYTF

j_call: TRBJ1-5
clone_size: few
v_call: TRBV6-2/TRBV6-3
d_call: TRBD1
cdr3_nt: TGTGCCAGCAGTTTTGCAGGGGGCGGTCAGCCCCAGCATTTT
cdr3_aa: CASSFAGGGQPQHF

j_call: TRBJ1-4
clone_size: few
v_call: TRBV3-1/TRBV3-2
d_call: .
cdr3_nt: TGTGCCAGCAGCCCTCTGCAGCAGGGCAATGAAAAACTGTTTTTT
cdr3_aa: CASSPLQQGNEKLFF

j_call: TRBJ2-1
clone_size: few
v_call: TRBV3-1/TRBV3-2
d_call: .
cdr3_nt: TGTGCCAGCAGCTGGGGAGCGGCCTACAATGAGCAGTTCTTC
cdr3_aa: CASSWGAAYNEQFF

j_call: TRBJ2-7
clone_size: .
v_call: TRBV6-6
d_call: TRBD2
cdr3_nt: TGTGCCAGCAGTTTCGGGGGGGGTAACGAGCAGTACTTC
cdr3_aa: CASSFGGGNEQYF